This T cell receptor beta chain was identified in a study of T cell changes during pregnancy in multiple sclerosis (dated by TCRdb to the late 2010s). In the study overall: In women with multiple sclerosis, the researchers looked at how the T cell repertoire shifted as pregnancy progressed.

The receptor library was made with the immunoSEQ multiplex PCR assay. TCRdb provides this immuneACCESS table in a form limited to in-frame rearrangements. Some clones are lacking; in checked studies, under half of them reflect an unresolved V gene, and why the rest are absent is not known. Present in this sample are 55,000 to 70,000 clones, nearly 90% of which were seen just once. Clones ranked in the top ten supply around 2.3% of the sample. The germline V gene (reference sequence) specifies PRHDT as CDR1 and FYEKMQ as CDR2. The CDR3 measures 14 amino acids from cysteine to phenylalanine. Of the read, only the CDR3 DNA is kept; its 42 bases are in frame from base 1. V is cut back by 4 bases and J by 0 bases, with 3 bases in the junction unmatched. With regard to this clone: Its antigen remains undetermined. No base qualities exist here, and no much larger clone lies one base off it.

The rearrangement combines TRBV13 with TRBJ2-7, with TRBD2 identical over 7 junction bases. The sequencing used peripheral blood, collected in the first trimester of pregnancy. This clonotype originated in a female donor with multiple sclerosis, enrolled in a pregnancy study. The CDR3 is CASSSSGSSYEQYF. The base sequence is TGTGCCAGCAGCTCTAGCGGAAGCTCCTACGAGCAGTACTTC.